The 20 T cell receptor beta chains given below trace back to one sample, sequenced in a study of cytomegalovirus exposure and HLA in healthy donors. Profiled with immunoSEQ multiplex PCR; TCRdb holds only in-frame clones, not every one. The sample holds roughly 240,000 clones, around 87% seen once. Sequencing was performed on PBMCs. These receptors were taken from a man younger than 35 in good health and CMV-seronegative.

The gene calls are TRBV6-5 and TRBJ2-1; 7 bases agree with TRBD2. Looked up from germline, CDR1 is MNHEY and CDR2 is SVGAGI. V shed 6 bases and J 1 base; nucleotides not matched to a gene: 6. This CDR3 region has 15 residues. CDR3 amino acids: CASSLTSASYNEQFF. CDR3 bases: TGTGCCAGCAGCCTAACTAGCGCGTCCTACAATGAGCAGTTCTTC.

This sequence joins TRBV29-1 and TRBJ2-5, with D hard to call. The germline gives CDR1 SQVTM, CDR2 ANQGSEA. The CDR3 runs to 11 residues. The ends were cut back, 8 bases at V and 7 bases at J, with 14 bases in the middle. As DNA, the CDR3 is TGCAGCCCTTTGCGGTTCGGGACCCAGTACTTC. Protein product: CSPLRFGTQYF.

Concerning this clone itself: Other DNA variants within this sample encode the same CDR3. This CDR3 reads CASSLGGYEQYF. Here the CDR3 DNA reads TGTGCCAGCAGTTTAGGAGGGTACGAGCAGTACTTC. The gene calls are TRBV27 and TRBJ2-7, with TRBD2 as a possible D gene (6 bases). V was cut by 2 bases and J by 4 bases, with 6 bases left in between. Germline loops: CDR1 MNHEY, CDR2 SMNVEV (reference sequence). The CDR3 contains 12 residues.

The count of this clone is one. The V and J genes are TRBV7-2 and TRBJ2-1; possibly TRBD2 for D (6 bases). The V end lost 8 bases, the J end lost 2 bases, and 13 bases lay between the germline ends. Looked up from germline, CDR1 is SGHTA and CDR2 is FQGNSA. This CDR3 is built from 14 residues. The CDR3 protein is CASDGGNTYNEQFF. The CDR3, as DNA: TGTGCCAGCGACGGCGGGAACACCTACAATGAGCAGTTCTTC.

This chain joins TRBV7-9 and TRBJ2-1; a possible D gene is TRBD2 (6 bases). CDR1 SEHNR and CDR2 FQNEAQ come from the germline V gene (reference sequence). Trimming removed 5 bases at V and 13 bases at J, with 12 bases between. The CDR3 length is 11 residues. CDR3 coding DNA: TGTGCCAGCAGCACGCCGGGAGTTCAGTTCTTC. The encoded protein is CASSTPGVQFF.

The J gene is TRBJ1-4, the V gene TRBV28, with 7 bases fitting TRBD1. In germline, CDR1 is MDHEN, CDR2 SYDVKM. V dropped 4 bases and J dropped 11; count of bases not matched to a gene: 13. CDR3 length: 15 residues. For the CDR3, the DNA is TGTGCCAGCAGTTCCCGACAGGGTTGGGAGACCAAACTGTTTTTT. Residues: CASSSRQGWETKLFF.

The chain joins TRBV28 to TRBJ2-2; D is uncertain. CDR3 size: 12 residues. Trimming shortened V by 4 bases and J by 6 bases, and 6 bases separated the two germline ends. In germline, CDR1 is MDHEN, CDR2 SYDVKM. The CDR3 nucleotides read TGTGCCAGCAGTTGGGCAGCCGGGGAGCTGTTTTTT. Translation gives CASSWAAGELFF.

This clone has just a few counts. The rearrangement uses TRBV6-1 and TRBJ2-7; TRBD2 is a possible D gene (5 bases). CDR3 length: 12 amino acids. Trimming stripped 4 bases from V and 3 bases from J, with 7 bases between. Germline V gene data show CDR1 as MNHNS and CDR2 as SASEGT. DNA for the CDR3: TGTGCCAGCAGTGTGAGGGACTACGAGCAGTACTTC. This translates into CASSVRDYEQYF.

CDR3 DNA: TGTGCCAGCAGCTCCCGACAGGGAAACACCATATATTTT. It yields the protein CASSSRQGNTIYF. The genes are TRBV7-3 and TRBJ1-3; a weak D match, TRBD1 (5 bases). Germline CDR1 is SGHTA and CDR2 is FQGTGA. The CDR3 has 13 residues. With 4 bases removed from V and 4 bases from J, the gap between germline ends came to 8 bases. The full variable domain, completed using reference TRBV7-3 and TRBJ1-3, is GAGVSQTPSNKVTEKGKYVELRCDPISGHTALYWYRQSLGQGPEFLIYFQGTGAADDSGLPNDRFFAVRPEGSVSTLKIQRTERGDSAVYLCASSSRQGNTIYFGEGSWLTVV.

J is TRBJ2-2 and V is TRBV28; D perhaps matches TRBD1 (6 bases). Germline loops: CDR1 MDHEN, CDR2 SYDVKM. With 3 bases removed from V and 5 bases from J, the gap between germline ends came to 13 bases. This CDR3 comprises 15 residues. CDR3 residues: CASSFSDRRTGELFF. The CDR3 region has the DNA TGTGCCAGCAGTTTTTCGGACAGACGTACCGGGGAGCTGTTTTTT. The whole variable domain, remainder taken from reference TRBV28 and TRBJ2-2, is DVKVTQSSRYLVKRTGEKVFLECVQDMDHENMFWYRQDPGLGLRLIYFSYDVKMKEKGDIPEGYSVSREKKERFSLILESASTNQTSMYLCASSFSDRRTGELFFGEGSRLTVL.

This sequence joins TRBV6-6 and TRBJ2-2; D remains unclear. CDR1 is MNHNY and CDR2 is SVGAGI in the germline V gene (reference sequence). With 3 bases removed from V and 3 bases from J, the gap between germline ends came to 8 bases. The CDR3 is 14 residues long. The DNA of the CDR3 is TGTGCCAGCAGTTATGACATCGACACCGGGGAGCTGTTTTTT. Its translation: CASSYDIDTGELFF.

CDR3 DNA: TGTGCCAGCAGCGCAGGGTATGATTCACCCCTCCACTTT. Its protein product is CASSAGYDSPLHF. The gene calls are TRBV7-9 and TRBJ1-6, with a possible D match to TRBD1 (5 bases). Germline values: CDR1 SEHNR, CDR2 FQNEAQ (reference sequence). Trimming left V 5 bases short and J 8 bases short, with 10 bases between. The CDR3 extends over 13 amino acids.

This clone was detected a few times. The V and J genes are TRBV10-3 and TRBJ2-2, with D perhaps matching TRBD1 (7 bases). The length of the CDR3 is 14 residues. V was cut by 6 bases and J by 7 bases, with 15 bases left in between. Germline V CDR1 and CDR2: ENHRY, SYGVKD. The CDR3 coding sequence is TGTGCCATCAGCGGGGGACAGTCTGTCGGGGAGCTGTTTTTT. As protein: CAISGGQSVGELFF.

CDR3 loop: CASSSQYEQYF. The CDR3 DNA reads as TGTGCCAGCAGTTCCCAATACGAGCAGTACTTC. This chain links TRBV7-2 with TRBJ2-7; no clear D. CDR1 is SGHTA, CDR2 FQGNSA, per germline. The V gene lost 6 bases and the J gene lost 4 bases, with 7 bases spanning the gap. The CDR3 is made up of 11 amino acids.

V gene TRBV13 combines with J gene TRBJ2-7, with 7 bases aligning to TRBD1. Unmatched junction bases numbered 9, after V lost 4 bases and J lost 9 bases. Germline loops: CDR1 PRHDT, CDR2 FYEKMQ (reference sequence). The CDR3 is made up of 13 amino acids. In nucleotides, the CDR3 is TGTGCCAGCAGCTCCGGGACAGCTAACGGGCAGTACTTC. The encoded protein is CASSSGTANGQYF. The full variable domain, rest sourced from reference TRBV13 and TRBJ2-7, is AAGVIQSPRHLIKEKRETATLKCYPIPRHDTVYWYQQGPGQDPQFLISFYEKMQSDKGSIPDRFSAQQFSDYHSELNMSSLELGDSALYFCASSSGTANGQYFGPGTRLTVT.

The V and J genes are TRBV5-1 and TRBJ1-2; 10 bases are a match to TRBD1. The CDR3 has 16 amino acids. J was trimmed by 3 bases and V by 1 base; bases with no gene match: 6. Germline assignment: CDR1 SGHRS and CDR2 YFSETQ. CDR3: CASSLSTGGAYYGYTF. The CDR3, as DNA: TGCGCCAGCAGCTTGTCGACAGGGGGCGCTTACTATGGCTACACCTTC.

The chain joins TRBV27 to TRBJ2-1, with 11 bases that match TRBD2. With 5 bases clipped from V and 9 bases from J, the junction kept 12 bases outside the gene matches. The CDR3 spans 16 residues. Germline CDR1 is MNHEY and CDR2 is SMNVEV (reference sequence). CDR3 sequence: CASSPVAGGRGVEQFF. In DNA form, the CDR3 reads TGTGCCAGCAGTCCTGTAGCGGGGGGGCGAGGCGTTGAGCAGTTCTTC.

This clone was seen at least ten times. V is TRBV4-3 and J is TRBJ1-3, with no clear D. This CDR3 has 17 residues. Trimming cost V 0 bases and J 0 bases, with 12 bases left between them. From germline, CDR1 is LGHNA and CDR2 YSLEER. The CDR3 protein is CASSQDSGSPSGNTIYF. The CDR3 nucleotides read TGCGCCAGCAGCCAAGATAGCGGATCCCCCTCTGGAAACACCATATATTTT.

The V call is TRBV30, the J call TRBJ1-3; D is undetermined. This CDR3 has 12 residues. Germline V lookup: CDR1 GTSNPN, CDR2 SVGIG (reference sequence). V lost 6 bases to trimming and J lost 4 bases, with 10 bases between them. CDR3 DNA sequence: TGTGCCTGCACTCCGAGGGGAAACACCATATATTTT. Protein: CACTPRGNTIYF.

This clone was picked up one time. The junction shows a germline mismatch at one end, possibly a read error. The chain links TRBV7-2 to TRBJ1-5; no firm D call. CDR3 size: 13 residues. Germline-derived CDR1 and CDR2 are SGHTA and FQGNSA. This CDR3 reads CASSLYSDQPQHF. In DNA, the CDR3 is TGTGCCAGCAGCCTGTATAGCGATCAGCCCCAGCATTTT. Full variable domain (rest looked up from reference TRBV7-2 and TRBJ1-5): GAGVSQSPSNKVTEKGKDVELRCDPISGHTALYWYRQSLGQGLEFLIYFQGNSAPDKSGLPSDRFSAERTGGSVSTLTIQRTQQEDSAVYLCASSLYSDQPQHFGDGTRLSIL.